The 25 T cell receptor beta chains below come from one sample, sequenced in a study of T cell repertoires in cytomegalovirus infection. TCRdb redid the calling of the reads with MiXCR, one entry per CDR3 protein. The table shows under 350,000 distinct CDR3 sequences, with 9% to 9.5% occurring only once. The sequenced sample was PBMCs. These receptors were taken from a human donor in good health (CMV status not recorded). Some clones in this sample may be carry-over from other donors' samples.

The chain uses TRBV10-3 and TRBJ2-7, with D unresolved. Deletions cut 2 bases from V and 3 bases from J, with 5 bases between. This CDR3 region has 12 residues. Germline-derived CDR1 and CDR2 are ENHRY and SYGVKD. In nucleotides, the CDR3 is TGTGCCATCAGTGAGAACGGCTACGAGCAGTACTTC. Translated, it gives CAISENGYEQYF.

A few counts support this clonotype. This sequence joins TRBV20-1 and TRBJ2-1; 11 nucleotides align to TRBD2. CDR3 length equals 16 residues. V lost 1 base and J lost 10; bases outside the gene matches: 12. Germline V lookup: CDR1 DFQATT, CDR2 SNEGSKA (reference sequence). CDR3 loop: CSARVYSGRAPNEQFF. CDR3 nucleotide sequence: TGCAGTGCTAGAGTTTATAGCGGGAGGGCCCCCAACGAGCAGTTCTTC.

This clonotype was detected ten times or more. A read error may account for a junction end that differs from germline. The chain is built from TRBV7-2 and TRBJ2-1, with TRBD2 as a possible D gene (5 bases). This CDR3 has 13 amino acids. Germline-derived CDR1 and CDR2 are SGHTA and FQGNSA. The CDR3 DNA reads TGTGCCAGCAGCGCGCAAGAGGTCCAGGAGGTAATCTTC. Translated: CASSAQEVQEVIF. Variable domain in full (rest from reference TRBV7-2 and TRBJ2-1): GAGVSQSPSNKVTEKGKDVELRCDPISGHTALYWYRQSLGQGLEFLIYFQGNSAPDKSGLPSDRFSAERTGGSVSTLTIQRTQQEDSAVYLCASSAQEVQEVIFGPGTRLTVL.

This clonotype occurred a few times. The CDR3 is CASTLGRGANYEQYF. CDR3 nucleotide sequence: TGTGCCAGCACCCTAGGGCGGGGGGCCAACTACGAGCAGTACTTC. The chain combines TRBV12-3 or TRBV12-4 with TRBJ2-7; TRBD2 agrees at 8 bases. The CDR3 covers 15 residues. The V gene end was trimmed by 7 bases and the J gene end by 3 bases; junction bases not matched to a gene: 11.

The chain couples TRBV2 to TRBJ2-1; D ambiguous. CDR1 is SNHLY and CDR2 is FYNNEI in the germline V gene. The CDR3 runs to 11 residues. V gave up 2 bases and J gave up 15 bases, with 11 bases separating them. The CDR3 coding sequence is TGTGCCAGCAGTGAAACCCCAGGTCTGTTCTTC. This codes for CASSETPGLFF.

In this sample, this clonotype turned up a few times. The chain uses TRBV6-6 and TRBJ1-5, with no clear D. V lost 6 bases and J 6 bases, leaving 9 bases between the germline ends. The germline gives CDR1 MNHNY, CDR2 SVGAGI (reference sequence). The CDR3 loop spans 12 amino acids. CDR3 DNA sequence: TGTGCCAGCAGGGGTCAGGCTCAGCCCCAGCATTTT. This translates into CASRGQAQPQHF.

This clonotype showed up just a few times. The chain uses TRBV6-4 and TRBJ2-6; a possible D gene is TRBD2 (7 bases). The CDR3 is 15 residues long. V lost 8 bases to trimming and J lost 2 bases, with 13 bases between them. The V gene's germline CDR1 is MRHNA and CDR2 SNTAGT. As DNA, the CDR3 is TGTGCCAGCTTATTAGGGGGGGCTGGGGCCAACGTCCTGACTTTC. Protein: CASLLGGAGANVLTF.

This clonotype was recorded at least ten times. This chain links TRBV12-3 or TRBV12-4 with TRBJ2-7; 7 bases fit TRBD1. The ends lost 5 bases at V and 4 bases at J; junction bases unmatched: 8. The CDR3 length is 14 residues. CDR3 amino acids: CASSITGTDYEQYF. In DNA, the CDR3 is TGTGCCAGCAGTATAACCGGGACAGATTACGAGCAGTACTTC.

There are many counts of this clonotype. The chain couples TRBV29-1 to TRBJ2-1, with no clear D. This CDR3 has 12 amino acids. Germline V CDR1 and CDR2: SQVTM, ANQGSEA. The ends were cut back, 4 bases at V and 5 bases at J, with 9 bases in the middle. The CDR3 reads CSVVWGNNEQFF. CDR3 nucleotides: TGCAGCGTTGTCTGGGGAAACAATGAGCAGTTCTTC.

The sample holds a few counts of this clonotype. The chain employs TRBV20-1 and TRBJ1-2; no clear D gene. The germline V and J ends were trimmed by 6 bases and 4 bases, with 15 bases remaining between them. This CDR3 contains 13 residues. Germline V gene sequence: CDR1 DFQATT, CDR2 SNEGSKA (reference sequence). For the CDR3, the DNA is TGCAGTGCCCCCGAACCGACGGGCTATGGCTACACCTTC. Amino acids: CSAPEPTGYGYTF.

This clonotype was observed many times. CDR3 in DNA: TGTGCCAGCAGTCCGCTAAGCGGGGCGAACCAAGAGACCCAGTACTTC. It specifies CASSPLSGANQETQYF. The chain couples TRBV12-3 or TRBV12-4 to TRBJ2-5; 7 nucleotides line up with TRBD2. V gave up 5 bases and J gave up 0 bases; unmatched junction bases: 9. This CDR3 has 16 residues.

This clonotype was detected only a few times. The V gene is TRBV5-6, the J gene TRBJ2-1; maybe TRBD1 (6 bases). The V gene's germline CDR1 is SGHDT and CDR2 YYEEEE. V lost 4 bases and J lost 6, with 17 bases in between. This CDR3 has 15 amino acids. The CDR3 nucleotides read TGTGCCAGCAGCCGACGTAACAGGGTTGGCAATGAGCAGTTCTTC. It specifies CASSRRNRVGNEQFF.

The gene calls are TRBV7-9 and TRBJ1-4; unclear D gene. Germline CDR1 is SEHNR and CDR2 is FQNEAQ (reference sequence). The CDR3 is made up of 15 amino acids. With 5 bases removed from V and 5 bases from J, the gap between germline ends came to 15 bases. CDR3 loop: CASSPRTLKNEKLFF. CDR3 bases: TGTGCCAGCAGCCCCCGGACCCTCAAAAATGAAAAACTGTTTTTT. Full variable domain (rest looked up from reference TRBV7-9 and TRBJ1-4): DTGVSQNPRHKITKRGQNVTFRCDPISEHNRLYWYRQTLGQGPEFLTYFQNEAQLEKSRLLSDRFSAERPKGSFSTLEIQRTEQGDSAMYLCASSPRTLKNEKLFFGSGTQLSVL.

The sample holds many counts of this clonotype. The V gene is TRBV7-2, the J gene TRBJ1-5; 7 nucleotides agree with TRBD1. Germline V gene sequence: CDR1 SGHTA, CDR2 FQGNSA. V lost 5 bases and J lost 3; bases outside the gene matches: 4. The CDR3 is made up of 14 amino acids. CDR3 sequence reads: CASSRDRVNQPQHF. CDR3 DNA: TGTGCCAGCAGCCGCGACAGGGTCAATCAGCCCCAGCATTTT.

This clonotype was seen a few times. The rearrangement uses TRBV15 and TRBJ1-1; D gene unclear. CDR1 is LNHNV and CDR2 is YYDKDF in the germline V gene (reference sequence). This CDR3 has 11 residues. Trimming pared 0 bases from V and 11 bases from J, leaving 7 bases between. Here the CDR3 DNA reads TGTGCCACCAGCAGAGATACAGCGGCTTTCTTT. The encoded protein is CATSRDTAAFF.

About this clonotype: A read error may be the cause here, since a much bigger clone is one base away. V is TRBV11-2 and J is TRBJ1-2; D not resolved. Germline V gene data show CDR1 as SGHAT and CDR2 as FQNNGV. Trimming stripped 1 base from V and 4 bases from J, with 7 bases between. The CDR3 contains 13 residues. The CDR3 region has the DNA TGTGCCAGCAGCTTAGCACAGATCTATGGCTACACCTTC. It encodes CASSLAQIYGYTF.

This clonotype was counted a few times. This chain joins TRBV12-3 or TRBV12-4 and TRBJ1-1; a weak D match, TRBD1 (6 bases). Trimming shortened V by 8 bases and J by 8 bases, and 18 bases separated the two germline ends. The CDR3 loop spans 13 amino acids. Here the CDR3 DNA reads TGTGCCAGCCACCGGGGGGCCGTCCCCGAAGCTTTCTTT. Protein product: CASHRGAVPEAFF.

This clonotype was seen more than once but under ten times. CDR3 nucleotide sequence: TGTGCCAGCAGCCCCCAACACCGCGACAGAATTAAAAACATTCAGTACTTC. Amino acid sequence: CASSPQHRDRIKNIQYF. J is TRBJ2-4 and V is TRBV7-8, with TRBD1 as a possible D gene (5 bases). The germline CDR1 and CDR2 sequences are SGHVS and FQNEAQ. V was pared by 5 bases and J by 4 bases, with 21 bases between. There are 17 residues in the CDR3.

The chain is built from TRBV19 and TRBJ1-2, with 7 bases identical to TRBD1. The CDR3 loop spans 17 amino acids. CDR1 is LNHDA and CDR2 is SQIVND in the germline V gene (reference sequence). With 3 bases clipped from V and 4 bases from J, the junction kept 14 bases outside the gene matches. The CDR3 region has the DNA TGTGCCAGTAGTATGGGGGGACAGTATCCTCGGAGCTATGGCTACACCTTC. The encoded protein is CASSMGGQYPRSYGYTF.

Only a few counts were recorded for this clonotype. The rearrangement uses TRBV15 and TRBJ2-1; D is ambiguous. Germline loops: CDR1 LNHNV, CDR2 YYDKDF (reference sequence). This CDR3 region has 15 residues. Trimming took 0 bases from V and 6 from J, leaving 12 bases between them. CDR3 DNA sequence: TGTGCCACCAGCAGAGATTTCCGGGCAGGCAATGAGCAGTTCTTC. As protein: CATSRDFRAGNEQFF.

Comment on this clonotype: Since a much larger clone is just one base distant, this may be a read error. The chain is built from TRBV7-6 and TRBJ1-1; D call uncertain. Germline CDR1 is SGHVS and CDR2 is FNYEAQ. CDR3 length: 13 residues. Here the CDR3 DNA reads TGTGTCAGCAGCCTCGACTCAAAGGGTAGAGCTTTCTTT. Protein sequence: CVSSLDSKGRAFF.

This chain links TRBV2 with TRBJ2-3; D may be TRBD1 (5 bases). CDR1 is SNHLY, CDR2 FYNNEI, per germline. This CDR3 spans 12 amino acids. Trimming removed 6 bases from V and 10 bases from J, with 14 bases in between. The CDR3 sequence: CASRATAIAQYF. The CDR3 nucleotides read TGTGCCAGCAGGGCGACAGCTATAGCGCAGTATTTT.

The V gene is TRBV7-2, the J gene TRBJ1-1; a possible D gene is TRBD1 (5 bases). The CDR3 spans 15 residues. V lost 4 bases and J 4 bases, leaving 16 bases between the germline ends. Per the germline V gene, CDR1 is SGHTA and CDR2 is FQGNSA. CDR3 bases: TGTGCCAGCAGCTCCATGGGGAGGGGTGGCACTGAAGCTTTCTTT. Its protein product is CASSSMGRGGTEAFF.

This clonotype showed up just a few times. V is TRBV4-3 and J is TRBJ1-5, with D uncertain. V was clipped by 0 bases and J by 3 bases, with 9 bases between them. Germline V gene sequence: CDR1 LGHNA, CDR2 YSLEER. The CDR3 spans 15 residues. Here the CDR3 DNA reads TGCGCCAGCAGCCAAGATTGGACTCTCAATCAGCCCCAGCATTTT. Encoded protein: CASSQDWTLNQPQHF.

Ten or more counts support this clonotype. The rearrangement links TRBV7-9 to TRBJ2-1; 11 nucleotides align to TRBD2. The germline V gene has CDR1 SEHNR and CDR2 FQNEAQ (reference sequence). The CDR3 spans 17 residues. J was trimmed by 0 bases and V by 3 bases; bases with no gene match: 4. CDR3 loop: CASSFPSGGLSYNEQFF. The CDR3 nucleotides read TGTGCCAGCAGCTTCCCTAGCGGGGGGCTCTCCTACAATGAGCAGTTCTTC.